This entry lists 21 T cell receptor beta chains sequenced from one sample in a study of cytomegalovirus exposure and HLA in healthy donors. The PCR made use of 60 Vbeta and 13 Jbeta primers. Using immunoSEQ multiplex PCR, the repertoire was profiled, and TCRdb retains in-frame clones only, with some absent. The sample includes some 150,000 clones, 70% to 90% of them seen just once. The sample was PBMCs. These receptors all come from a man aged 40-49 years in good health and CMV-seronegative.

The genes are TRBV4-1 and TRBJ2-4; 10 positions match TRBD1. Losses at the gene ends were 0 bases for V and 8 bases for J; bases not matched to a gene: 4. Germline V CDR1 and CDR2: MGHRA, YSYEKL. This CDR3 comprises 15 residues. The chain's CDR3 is CASSQERQGADIQYF. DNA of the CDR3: TGCGCCAGCAGCCAAGAACGACAGGGGGCCGACATTCAGTACTTC.

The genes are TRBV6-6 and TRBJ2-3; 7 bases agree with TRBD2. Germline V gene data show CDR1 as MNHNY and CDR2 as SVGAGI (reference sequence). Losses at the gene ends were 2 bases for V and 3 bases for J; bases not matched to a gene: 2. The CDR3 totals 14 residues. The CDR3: CASSYGGRTDTQYF. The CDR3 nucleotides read TGTGCCAGCAGTTACGGCGGGAGAACAGATACGCAGTATTTT.

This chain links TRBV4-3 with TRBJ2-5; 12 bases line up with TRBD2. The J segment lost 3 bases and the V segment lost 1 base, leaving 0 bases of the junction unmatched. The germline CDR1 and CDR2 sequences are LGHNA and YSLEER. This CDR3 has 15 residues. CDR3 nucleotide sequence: TGCGCCAGCAGCCAAGGACTAGCGGGAGAAGAGACCCAGTACTTC. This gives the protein CASSQGLAGEETQYF.

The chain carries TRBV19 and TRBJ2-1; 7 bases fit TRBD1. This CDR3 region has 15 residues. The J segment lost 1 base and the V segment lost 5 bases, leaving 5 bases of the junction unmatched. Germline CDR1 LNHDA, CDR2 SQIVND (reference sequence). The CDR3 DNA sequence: TGTGCCAGTAGTCGACAGGGTGGGTCCTACAATGAGCAGTTCTTC. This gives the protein CASSRQGGSYNEQFF.

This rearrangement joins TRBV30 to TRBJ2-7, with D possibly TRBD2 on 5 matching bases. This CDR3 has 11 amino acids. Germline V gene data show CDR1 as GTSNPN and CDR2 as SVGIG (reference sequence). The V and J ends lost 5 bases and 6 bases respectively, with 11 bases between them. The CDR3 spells CAWEGGGEQYF. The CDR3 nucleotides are TGTGCCTGGGAGGGCGGCGGCGAGCAGTACTTC.

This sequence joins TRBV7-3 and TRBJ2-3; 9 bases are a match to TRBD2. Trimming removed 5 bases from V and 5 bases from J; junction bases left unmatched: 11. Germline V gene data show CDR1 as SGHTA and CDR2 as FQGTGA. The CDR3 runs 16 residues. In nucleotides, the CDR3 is TGTGCCAGCAGCCCTGGACTAGCGAAGGGGGGAGATACGCAGTATTTT. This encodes CASSPGLAKGGDTQYF.

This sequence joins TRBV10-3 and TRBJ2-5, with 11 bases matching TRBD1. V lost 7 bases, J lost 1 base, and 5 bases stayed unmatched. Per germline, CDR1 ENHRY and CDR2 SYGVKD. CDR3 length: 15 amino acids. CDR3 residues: CAINKGQGGQETQYF. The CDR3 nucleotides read TGTGCCATCAATAAGGGACAGGGGGGCCAAGAGACCCAGTACTTC.

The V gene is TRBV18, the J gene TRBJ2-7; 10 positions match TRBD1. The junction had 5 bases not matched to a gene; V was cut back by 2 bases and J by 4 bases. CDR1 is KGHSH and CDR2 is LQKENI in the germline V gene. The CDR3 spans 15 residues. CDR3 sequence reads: CASSPFRDRGYEQYF. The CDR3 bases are TGTGCCAGCTCACCATTCCGGGACAGGGGATACGAGCAGTACTTC.

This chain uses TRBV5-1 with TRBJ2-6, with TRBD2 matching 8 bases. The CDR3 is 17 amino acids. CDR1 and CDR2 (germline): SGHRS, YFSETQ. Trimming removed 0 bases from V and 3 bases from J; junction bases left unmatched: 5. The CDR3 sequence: CASSLVPRGDGANVLTF. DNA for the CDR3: TGCGCCAGCAGCTTGGTTCCGCGGGGGGATGGGGCCAACGTCCTGACTTTC.

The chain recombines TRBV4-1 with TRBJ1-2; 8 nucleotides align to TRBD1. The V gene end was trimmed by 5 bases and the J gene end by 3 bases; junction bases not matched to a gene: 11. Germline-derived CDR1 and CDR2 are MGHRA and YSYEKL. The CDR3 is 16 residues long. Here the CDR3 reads CASSSTRTGRHYGYTF. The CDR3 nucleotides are TGCGCCAGCAGCTCCACACGGACAGGGAGGCACTATGGCTACACCTTC.

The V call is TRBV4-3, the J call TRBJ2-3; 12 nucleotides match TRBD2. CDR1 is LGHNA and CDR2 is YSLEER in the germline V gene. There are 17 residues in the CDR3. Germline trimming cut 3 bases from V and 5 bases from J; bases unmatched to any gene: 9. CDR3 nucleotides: TGCGCCAGCAGCCAGTCAACTAGCGGGAGGCCGGTAGATACGCAGTATTTT. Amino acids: CASSQSTSGRPVDTQYF.

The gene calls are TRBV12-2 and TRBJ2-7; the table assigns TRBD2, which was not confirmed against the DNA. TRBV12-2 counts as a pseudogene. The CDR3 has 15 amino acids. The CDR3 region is CASRLCATGTYEQYF. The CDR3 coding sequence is TGTGCAAGTCGCTTATGTGCGACGGGAACCTACGAGCAGTACTTC.

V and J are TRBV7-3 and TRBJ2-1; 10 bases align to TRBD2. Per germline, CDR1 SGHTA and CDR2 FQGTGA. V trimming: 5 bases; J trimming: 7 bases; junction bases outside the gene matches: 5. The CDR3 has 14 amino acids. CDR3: CASSLAGARNEQFF. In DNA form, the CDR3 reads TGTGCCAGCAGCCTAGCGGGGGCGAGGAATGAGCAGTTCTTC.

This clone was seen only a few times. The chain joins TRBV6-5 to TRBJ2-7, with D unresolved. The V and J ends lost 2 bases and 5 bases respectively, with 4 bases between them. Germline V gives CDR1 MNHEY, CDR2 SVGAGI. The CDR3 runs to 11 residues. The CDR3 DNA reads TGTGCCAGCAGTTACATAAACGAGCAGTACTTC. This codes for CASSYINEQYF.

The CDR3 region is CASSEGLAGTIYEQYF. CDR3 DNA sequence: TGTGCCAGCAGTGAAGGGCTAGCGGGGACTATTTACGAGCAGTACTTC. The V gene is TRBV2, the J gene TRBJ2-7; the match to TRBD2 covers 9 bases. The germline CDR1 and CDR2 sequences are SNHLY and FYNNEI. The V gene end was trimmed by 1 base and the J gene end by 4 bases; junction bases not matched to a gene: 8. The CDR3 loop spans 16 amino acids.

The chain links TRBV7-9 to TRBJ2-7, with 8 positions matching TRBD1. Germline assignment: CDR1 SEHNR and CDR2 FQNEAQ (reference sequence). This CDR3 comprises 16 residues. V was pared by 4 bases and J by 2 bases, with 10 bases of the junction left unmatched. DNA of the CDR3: TGTGCCAGCAGCTCGACAGGGGAACCCGCCCCCTACGAGCAGTACTTC. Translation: CASSSTGEPAPYEQYF.

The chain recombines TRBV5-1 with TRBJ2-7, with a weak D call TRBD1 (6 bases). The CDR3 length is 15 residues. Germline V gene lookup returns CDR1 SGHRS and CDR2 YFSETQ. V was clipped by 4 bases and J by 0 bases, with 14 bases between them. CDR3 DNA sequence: TGCGCCAGCAGCCTCTGGACAGAGAGCTCCTACGAGCAGTACTTC. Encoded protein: CASSLWTESSYEQYF. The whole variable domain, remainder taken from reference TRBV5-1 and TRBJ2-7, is KAGVTQTPRYLIKTRGQQVTLSCSPISGHRSVSWYQQTPGQGLQFLFEYFSETQRNKGNFPGRFSGRQFSNSRSEMNVSTLELGDSALYLCASSLWTESSYEQYFGPGTRLTVT.

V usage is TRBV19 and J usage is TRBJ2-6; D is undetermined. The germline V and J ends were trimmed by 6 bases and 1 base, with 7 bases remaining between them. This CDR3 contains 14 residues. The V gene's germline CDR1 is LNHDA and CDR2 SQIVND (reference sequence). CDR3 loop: CASRAGSGANVLTF. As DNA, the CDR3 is TGTGCCAGTAGGGCAGGTTCTGGGGCCAACGTCCTGACTTTC.

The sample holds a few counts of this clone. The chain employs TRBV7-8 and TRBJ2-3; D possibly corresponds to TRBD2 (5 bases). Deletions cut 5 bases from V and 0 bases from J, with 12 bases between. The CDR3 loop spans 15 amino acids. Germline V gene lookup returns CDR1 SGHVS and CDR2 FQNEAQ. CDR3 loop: CASSRWGESTDTQYF. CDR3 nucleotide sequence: TGTGCCAGCAGCCGGTGGGGAGAAAGCACAGATACGCAGTATTTT.

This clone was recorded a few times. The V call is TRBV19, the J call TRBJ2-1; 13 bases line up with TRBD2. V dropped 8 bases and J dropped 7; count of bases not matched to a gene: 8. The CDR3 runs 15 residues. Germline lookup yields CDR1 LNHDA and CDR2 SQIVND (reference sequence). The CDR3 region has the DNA TGTGCCAGTCTATTACTAGCGGGAGGGAGAAATGAGCAGTTCTTC. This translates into CASLLLAGGRNEQFF.

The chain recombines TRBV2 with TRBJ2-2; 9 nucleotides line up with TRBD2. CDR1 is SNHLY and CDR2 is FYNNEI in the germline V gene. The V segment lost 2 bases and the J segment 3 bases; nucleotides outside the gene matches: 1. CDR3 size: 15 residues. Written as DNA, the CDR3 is TGTGCCAGCAGTGAAAGCGGGGGGCACACCGGGGAGCTGTTTTTT. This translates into CASSESGGHTGELFF.